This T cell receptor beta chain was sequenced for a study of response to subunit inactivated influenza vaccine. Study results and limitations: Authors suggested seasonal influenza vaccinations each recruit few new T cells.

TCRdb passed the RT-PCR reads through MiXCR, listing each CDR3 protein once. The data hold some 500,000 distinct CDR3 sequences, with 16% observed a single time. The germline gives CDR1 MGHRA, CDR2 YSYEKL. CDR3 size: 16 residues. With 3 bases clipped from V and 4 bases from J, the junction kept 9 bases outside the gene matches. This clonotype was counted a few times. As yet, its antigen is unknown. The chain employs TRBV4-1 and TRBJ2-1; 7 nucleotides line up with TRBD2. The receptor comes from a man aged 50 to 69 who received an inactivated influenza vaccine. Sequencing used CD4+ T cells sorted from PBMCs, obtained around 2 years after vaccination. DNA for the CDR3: TGCGCCAGCAGCCAGAGTAGCGGGTGGGATTACAATGAGCAGTTCTTC. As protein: CASSQSSGWDYNEQFF.